The present T cell receptor (beta chain) was sequenced within a study of identical twins. This clonotype was detected many times. Its antigen remains unknown. Trimming removed 5 bases at V and 3 bases at J, with 17 bases between. CDR3 length equals 15 residues. The germline V gene has CDR1 DFQATT and CDR2 SNEGSKA (reference sequence). General study findings and limits: Beta clonotypes that were abundant in cord blood contained fewer insertions, a pattern absent from memory repertoires. In zero-insertion analyses, partial confounding could arise from invariant MAIT and iNKT cells.

MiXCR was run by TCRdb on the 5' RACE reads, yielding one entry per CDR3 protein. Here the sample spans 700,000 or so distinct CDR3 sequences, 8.5% to 9.5% being singletons. This sample was shared with a second study, whose subject was yellow fever vaccine responses in identical twins.

This rearrangement joins TRBV20-1 to TRBJ2-1, with a weak D call TRBD2 (6 bases). Sequencing was carried out using PBMCs. The origin of this receptor is a woman between 18 and 29 years old in good health. The CDR3 spells CSAPLGAGSYNEQFF. The CDR3 DNA is TGCAGTGCTCCGTTAGGTGCGGGAAGCTACAATGAGCAGTTCTTC.